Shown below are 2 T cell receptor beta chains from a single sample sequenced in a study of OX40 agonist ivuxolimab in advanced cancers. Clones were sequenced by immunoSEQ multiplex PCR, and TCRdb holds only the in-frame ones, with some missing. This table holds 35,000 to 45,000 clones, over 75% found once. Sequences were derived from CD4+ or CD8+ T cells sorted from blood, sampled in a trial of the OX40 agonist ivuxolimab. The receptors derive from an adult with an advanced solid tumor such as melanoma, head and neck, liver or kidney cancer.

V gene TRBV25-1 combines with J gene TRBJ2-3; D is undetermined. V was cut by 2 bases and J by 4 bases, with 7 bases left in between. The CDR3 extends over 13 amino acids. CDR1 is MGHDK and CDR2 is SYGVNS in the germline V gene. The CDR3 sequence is CASSEGVSDTQYF. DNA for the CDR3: TGTGCCAGCAGTGAAGGGGTCTCAGATACGCAGTATTTT.

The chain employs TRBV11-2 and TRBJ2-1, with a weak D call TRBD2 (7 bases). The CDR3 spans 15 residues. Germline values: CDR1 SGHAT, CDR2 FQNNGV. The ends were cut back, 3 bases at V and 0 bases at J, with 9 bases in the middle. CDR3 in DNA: TGTGCCAGCAGCTTTGCGGGGGCCTCCTACAATGAGCAGTTCTTC. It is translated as CASSFAGASYNEQFF.